This T cell receptor (beta chain) stems from a study of blood T cell repertoires in COVID-19. Study details: Some COVID-19 samples were acute and others convalescent; all came from the United States, Italy and Spain.

Sequencing was performed with immunoSEQ multiplex PCR; in TCRdb, only in-frame clones are kept and a portion is missing. The table records tens of thousands of clones, around 92% of them present only once. Germline CDR1 reads KGHSH; CDR2 reads LQKENI. Trimming removed 9 bases at V and 4 bases at J, with 13 bases between. The CDR3 totals 13 residues. The V and J genes are TRBV18 and TRBJ2-1; tentatively, D is TRBD1 (6 bases). The sequencing sample was made of peripheral blood. This TCR came from a man in his fifties or sixties with active COVID-19. The CDR3 protein is CARKGQGYNEQFF. CDR3 sequence (DNA): TGTGCCAGGAAAGGGCAGGGGTACAATGAGCAGTTCTTC.